Listed here are 27 T cell receptor beta chains from one sample, sequenced in a study of blood T cell repertoires in COVID-19. Sequencing used immunoSEQ multiplex PCR; TCRdb keeps in-frame clones, though not all of them. The sample consists of about 100,000 clones, around 92% of them appearing once. Sequencing input: peripheral blood. These receptors originate from a man aged 45-65 years with active COVID-19.

This rearrangement joins TRBV7-3 to TRBJ2-5; weak D call: TRBD2 (5 bases). V gave up 2 bases and J gave up 3 bases, with 13 bases separating them. Per germline, CDR1 SGHTA and CDR2 FQGTGA. The CDR3 is 15 residues long. CDR3 in amino acids: CASSLGRTRKETQYF. CDR3 in DNA: TGTGCCAGCAGCTTAGGGCGGACTCGCAAAGAGACCCAGTACTTC.

The J gene is TRBJ1-5, the V gene TRBV28; 10 nucleotides line up with TRBD1. The V gene's germline CDR1 is MDHEN and CDR2 SYDVKM. This CDR3 spans 15 amino acids. The ends lost 6 bases at V and 3 bases at J; junction bases unmatched: 5. CDR3 residues: CASSSDRGFNQPQHF. In DNA form, the CDR3 reads TGTGCCAGCAGCTCGGACAGGGGGTTCAATCAGCCCCAGCATTTT. The whole variable domain, remainder taken from reference TRBV28 and TRBJ1-5, is DVKVTQSSRYLVKRTGEKVFLECVQDMDHENMFWYRQDPGLGLRLIYFSYDVKMKEKGDIPEGYSVSREKKERFSLILESASTNQTSMYLCASSSDRGFNQPQHFGDGTRLSIL.

The CDR3 sequence is CAISERREPGNIQYF. For the CDR3, the DNA is TGTGCCATCAGTGAAAGGCGGGAGCCGGGGAACATTCAGTACTTC. This rearrangement joins TRBV10-3 to TRBJ2-4, with 7 bases aligning to TRBD2. The junction had 9 bases not matched to a gene; V was cut back by 3 bases and J by 7 bases. This CDR3 spans 15 amino acids. Germline-derived CDR1 and CDR2 are ENHRY and SYGVKD.

This clone was detected a few times. This rearrangement joins TRBV5-4 to TRBJ2-7; a possible D gene is TRBD2 (5 bases). There are 14 residues in the CDR3. Germline CDR1 and CDR2: SGHNT and YYREEE (reference sequence). Trimming took off 3 bases at V and 0 bases at J, with 10 bases between the two ends. CDR3 sequence: CASSSKAGSYEQYF. CDR3 coding DNA: TGTGCCAGCAGCTCGAAGGCGGGCTCCTACGAGCAGTACTTC. Full variable domain (missing parts from reference TRBV5-4 and TRBJ2-7): ETGVTQSPTHLIKTRGQQVTLRCSSQSGHNTVSWYQQALGQGPQFIFQYYREEENGRGNFPPRFSGLQFPNYSSELNVNALELDDSALYLCASSSKAGSYEQYFGPGTRLTVT.

Only a few counts were recorded for this clone. The rearrangement uses TRBV4-1 and TRBJ2-7; D is uncertain. This CDR3 is built from 14 residues. The germline V and J ends were trimmed by 0 bases and 2 bases, with 8 bases remaining between them. Germline CDR1 reads MGHRA; CDR2 reads YSYEKL. The CDR3 reads CASSQDSGAYEQYF. The CDR3 region has the DNA TGCGCCAGCAGCCAAGATTCCGGAGCCTACGAGCAGTACTTC.

This chain links TRBV28 with TRBJ2-3; 10 bases align to TRBD1. Germline V gene lookup returns CDR1 MDHEN and CDR2 SYDVKM. This CDR3 has 16 amino acids. V lost 2 bases, J lost 3 bases, and 5 bases stayed unmatched. The CDR3 DNA is TGTGCCAGCAGTTTAATTGGGACAGGGGTGACAGATACGCAGTATTTT. Encoded protein: CASSLIGTGVTDTQYF.

The CDR3 DNA sequence: TGTGCCAGCCTCCGAGGAGGGGGCGGCAATCAGCCCCAGCATTTT. Translated: CASLRGGGGNQPQHF. This chain connects TRBV28 to TRBJ1-5, with 7 bases that match TRBD1. There are 15 residues in the CDR3. The J segment lost 2 bases and the V segment lost 8 bases, leaving 9 bases of the junction unmatched. Germline CDR1 is MDHEN and CDR2 is SYDVKM.

The chain couples TRBV7-9 to TRBJ1-5; 7 positions agree with TRBD1. Trimming took 3 bases from V and 7 from J; bases not matched to a gene: 6. CDR1 SEHNR and CDR2 FQNEAQ come from the germline V gene (reference sequence). CDR3 length: 14 amino acids. CDR3 amino acids: CASSLGQRGQPQHF. CDR3 DNA: TGTGCCAGCAGCTTGGGACAGCGAGGGCAGCCCCAGCATTTT.

The chain is built from TRBV24-1 and TRBJ1-5, with D perhaps matching TRBD1 (6 bases). Germline CDR1 is KGHDR and CDR2 is SFDVKD. Trimming removed 5 bases from V and 5 bases from J, with 9 bases in between. The CDR3 is 13 amino acids. The CDR3 DNA sequence: TGTGCCACCAGTGGAACAGGGTATCAGCCCCAGCATTTT. Its protein product is CATSGTGYQPQHF.

The genes are TRBV30 and TRBJ2-1, with 8 positions matching TRBD1. This CDR3 region has 13 residues. The trim removed 3 bases at V and 4 bases at J, leaving 2 bases unmatched. Germline CDR1 is GTSNPN and CDR2 is SVGIG (reference sequence). In DNA form, the CDR3 reads TGTGCCTGGAGAGACAGGGGATACAATGAGCAGTTCTTC. Its protein is CAWRDRGYNEQFF.

The chain employs TRBV28 and TRBJ1-2, with 10 bases fitting TRBD1. This CDR3 region has 16 residues. Looked up from germline, CDR1 is MDHEN and CDR2 is SYDVKM. The ends lost 7 bases at V and 1 base at J; junction bases unmatched: 9. The CDR3 is CASTPGQGRNNYGYTF. The DNA for the CDR3 is TGTGCCAGCACCCCGGGACAGGGGCGAAATAACTATGGCTACACCTTC.

The genes are TRBV28 and TRBJ2-7; the match to TRBD1 covers 7 bases. This CDR3 contains 14 residues. The junction had 9 bases not matched to a gene; V was cut back by 6 bases and J by 4 bases. Germline V gives CDR1 MDHEN, CDR2 SYDVKM. The CDR3 bases are TGTGCCAGCAGACCCCCGGGACAGATATACGAGCAGTACTTC. It is translated as CASRPPGQIYEQYF.

This clone was detected once. The rearrangement joins TRBV6-5 to TRBJ2-5, with TRBD2 identical over 9 bases. Trimming took 8 bases from V and 2 from J; bases not matched to a gene: 9. Germline V gene lookup returns CDR1 MNHEY and CDR2 SVGAGI. This CDR3 is built from 15 residues. For the CDR3, the DNA is TGTGCCAGCGGGAGGGCGGGAGGGCGGCAAGAGACCCAGTACTTC. This translates into CASGRAGGRQETQYF.

The rearrangement joins TRBV21-1 to TRBJ2-7; no check of the table's D call, TRBD2, against the DNA was made. TRBV21-1 is shown as a pseudogene. This CDR3 is 15 amino acids long. CDR3 nucleotides: TGTGCCAGCAGCAAAGATCGGCTAGCGGGATACGAGCAGTACTTC. This translates into CASSKDRLAGYEQYF.

This rearrangement joins TRBV28 to TRBJ1-2; no clear D. The germline V and J ends were trimmed by 2 bases and 3 bases, with 13 bases remaining between them. The CDR3 length is 15 residues. Germline CDR1 and CDR2: MDHEN and SYDVKM. The DNA of the CDR3 is TGTGCCAGCAGTTTAGACGGGAATGGATACTATGGCTACACCTTC. This codes for CASSLDGNGYYGYTF.

V gene TRBV3-1 (or the pseudogene TRBV3-2) combines with J gene TRBJ2-5; 14 positions match TRBD2. Germline CDR1 is LGHDT and CDR2 is YNNKEL (reference sequence). Trimming cost V 4 bases and J 4 bases; bases outside gene matches: 5. This CDR3 comprises 16 residues. CDR3 loop: CASSPGLAGVRETQYF. The CDR3 nucleotides are TGTGCCAGCAGCCCGGGACTAGCGGGAGTGCGAGAGACCCAGTACTTC.

This chain joins TRBV5-1 and TRBJ2-7; 7 nucleotides line up with TRBD1. Germline values: CDR1 SGHRS, CDR2 YFSETQ. CDR3 length: 14 amino acids. V was pared by 0 bases and J by 7 bases, with 7 bases of the junction left unmatched. The DNA for the CDR3 is TGCGCCAGCAGCTTGGGTTCACAGGGGTTGGAGCAGTACTTC. Translating it yields CASSLGSQGLEQYF.

The chain combines TRBV7-2 with TRBJ2-1; TRBD2 matches at 10 bases. This CDR3 contains 15 residues. CDR1 SGHTA and CDR2 FQGNSA come from the germline V gene. V shed 2 bases, J shed 7 bases, and the junction held 5 bases outside the gene matches. CDR3 DNA sequence: TGTGCCAGCAGCTTAAGGACTAGCGGAGCTAATGAGCAGTTCTTC. As protein: CASSLRTSGANEQFF.

This chain connects TRBV27 to TRBJ1-5; the match to TRBD1 covers 12 bases. The germline CDR1 and CDR2 sequences are MNHEY and SMNVEV (reference sequence). This CDR3 contains 15 residues. V lost 6 bases, J lost 14 bases, and 14 bases stayed unmatched. CDR3: CASSHEGTGGHQEHF. CDR3 DNA: TGTGCCAGCAGCCACGAGGGGACAGGGGGCCACCAGGAGCATTTT.

This rearrangement joins TRBV14 to TRBJ2-1, with D possibly matching TRBD1 (6 bases). V dropped 3 bases and J dropped 5 bases, with 11 bases sitting between them. The CDR3 has 14 residues. CDR1 is SGHDN, CDR2 FVKESK, per germline. The DNA of the CDR3 is TGTGCCAGCAGCCACCAGGGGAGTAACAATGAGCAGTTCTTC. As protein: CASSHQGSNNEQFF.

J is TRBJ2-5 and V is TRBV7-2, with 8 bases fitting TRBD2. CDR3 size: 14 residues. The germline V gene encodes CDR1 SGHTA and CDR2 FQGNSA. J gave up 5 bases and V 1 base, and 3 bases lay outside the gene matches. The CDR3 is CASSLVREEETQYF. The CDR3 DNA reads as TGTGCCAGCAGCTTAGTGCGGGAGGAGGAGACCCAGTACTTC. The complete variable domain, with remaining parts taken from reference TRBV7-2 and TRBJ2-5, reads GAGVSQSPSNKVTEKGKDVELRCDPISGHTALYWYRQSLGQGLEFLIYFQGNSAPDKSGLPSDRFSAERTGGSVSTLTIQRTQQEDSAVYLCASSLVREEETQYFGPGTRLLVL.

The gene calls are TRBV5-1 and TRBJ2-7; 9 nucleotides match TRBD2. This CDR3 is 16 amino acids long. The germline gives CDR1 SGHRS, CDR2 YFSETQ. V lost 0 bases and J lost 5; bases outside the gene matches: 9. CDR3 coding DNA: TGCGCCAGCAGCTTGGAAGGTAGCGGGAGTTTTAACGAGCAGTACTTC. It translates to CASSLEGSGSFNEQYF.

The chain combines TRBV30 with TRBJ1-4; the D is unclear. Germline CDR1 is GTSNPN and CDR2 is SVGIG (reference sequence). The CDR3 covers 11 residues. The V and J ends lost 5 bases and 5 bases respectively, with 6 bases between them. CDR3 sequence: CAWEQNEKLFF. CDR3 in DNA: TGTGCCTGGGAACAAAATGAAAAACTGTTTTTT.

The CDR3 nucleotides read TGTGCCAGCAGTATAGATCCGGATCAGCCCCAGCATTTT. Translated: CASSIDPDQPQHF. The chain has TRBV27 and TRBJ1-5; no clear D gene. V lost 5 bases and J lost 5, with 10 bases in between. This CDR3 region has 13 residues. Germline-derived CDR1 and CDR2 are MNHEY and SMNVEV (reference sequence).

This chain uses TRBV5-4 with TRBJ2-3; a weak D match, TRBD2 (5 bases). This CDR3 is built from 15 residues. The germline gives CDR1 SGHNT, CDR2 YYREEE (reference sequence). Trimming shortened V by 2 bases and J by 2 bases, and 12 bases separated the two germline ends. The CDR3 DNA sequence: TGTGCCAGCAGCTTTTCTAGCCAGTTCACAGATACGCAGTATTTT. Translation gives CASSFSSQFTDTQYF.

The chain recombines TRBV6-5 with TRBJ1-1; perhaps TRBD1 as D (5 bases). The germline V and J ends were trimmed by 1 base and 1 base, with 10 bases remaining between them. The germline V gene encodes CDR1 MNHEY and CDR2 SVGAGI. This CDR3 contains 15 residues. The CDR3 DNA is TGTGCCAGCAGTTACTGGGGCACCACGAACACTGAAGCTTTCTTT. Protein sequence: CASSYWGTTNTEAFF.

This sequence joins TRBV11-1 and TRBJ1-1; possible D gene TRBD1, 5 bases. V was pared by 3 bases and J by 5 bases, with 10 bases between. CDR1 SGHAT and CDR2 FQDESV come from the germline V gene (reference sequence). The CDR3 loop spans 13 amino acids. The chain's CDR3 is CASSLGRATEAFF. The CDR3, as DNA: TGTGCCAGCAGCTTGGGCAGGGCGACTGAAGCTTTCTTT.